These T cell receptor beta chains were read from a single sample in a study of cytomegalovirus exposure and HLA in healthy donors. The protocol was immunoSEQ multiplex PCR, while the TCRdb copy is restricted to in-frame clones and leaves out a portion. The table shows under 200,000 clones, with around 85% occurring only once. Material: PBMCs. The receptors shown here come from a man aged 50-60 years in good health and CMV-seronegative. CDR3s include the opening cysteine and the closing phenylalanine or tryptophan. Fields, in order: clone size, V gene, D gene, J gene, CDR3 protein, CDR3 DNA. D genes are given only for firm matches. Size is stated for part of the rows, as once, few or many counts, or as a class when the clone is expanded.

abundance: NA; v_gene: TRBV10-3; d_gene: TRBD1; j_gene: TRBJ2-7; CDR3aa: CATSTGGYEQYF; CDR3nt: TGTGCCACCTCGACAGGGGGCTACGAGCAGTACTTC
abundance: NA; v_gene: TRBV9; d_gene: TRBD1; j_gene: TRBJ1-5; CDR3aa: CASSWGFGQGDQPQHF; CDR3nt: TGTGCCAGCAGCTGGGGATTCGGACAGGGTGATCAGCCCCAGCATTTT
abundance: NA; v_gene: TRBV7-2; d_gene: TRBD1; j_gene: TRBJ1-5; CDR3aa: CASSPQGGRDQPQHF; CDR3nt: TGTGCCAGCAGCCCACAGGGGGGGAGGGATCAGCCCCAGCATTTT
abundance: NA; v_gene: TRBV19; d_gene: TRBD1; j_gene: TRBJ1-5; CDR3aa: CASRPGQGPNNQPQHF; CDR3nt: TGTGCCAGTAGGCCGGGACAGGGACCTAATAATCAGCCCCAGCATTTT
abundance: NA; v_gene: TRBV27; d_gene: NA; j_gene: TRBJ1-5; CDR3aa: CASSPGFGNQPQHF; CDR3nt: TGTGCTAGCAGCCCGGGGTTTGGCAATCAGCCCCAGCATTTT
abundance: NA; v_gene: TRBV5-4; d_gene: NA; j_gene: TRBJ2-2; CDR3aa: CASSFRRTQNTGELFF; CDR3nt: TGTGCCAGCAGCTTTAGGCGGACTCAGAACACCGGGGAGCTGTTTTTT
abundance: NA; v_gene: TRBV5-6; d_gene: TRBD2; j_gene: TRBJ2-5; CDR3aa: CASKLGGNQETQYF; CDR3nt: TGTGCCAGCAAATTGGGGGGGAACCAAGAGACCCAGTACTTC
abundance: once; v_gene: TRBV4-3; d_gene: TRBD1; j_gene: TRBJ2-7; CDR3aa: CASSQALTGVYEQYF; CDR3nt: TGCGCCAGCAGCCAGGCGCTTACAGGGGTATACGAGCAGTACTTC
abundance: NA; v_gene: TRBV7-2; d_gene: NA; j_gene: TRBJ1-4; CDR3aa: CASSLGTGSEKLFF; CDR3nt: TGTGCCAGCAGCTTAGGAACAGGGAGTGAAAAACTGTTTTTT
abundance: NA; v_gene: TRBV7-9; d_gene: TRBD2; j_gene: TRBJ2-1; CDR3aa: CSSSLSGAAYNEQFF; CDR3nt: TGTTCCAGCAGCTTAAGCGGGGCCGCCTACAATGAGCAGTTCTTC
abundance: NA; v_gene: TRBV5-6; d_gene: NA; j_gene: TRBJ2-5; CDR3aa: CASSFQGGETQYF; CDR3nt: TGTGCCAGCAGCTTTCAGGGGGGCGAGACCCAGTACTTC
abundance: NA; v_gene: TRBV6-1; d_gene: NA; j_gene: TRBJ1-5; CDR3aa: CASSEQNLGAQHF; CDR3nt: TGTGCCAGCAGTGAACAGAACCTCGGGGCCCAGCATTTT
abundance: NA; v_gene: TRBV7-9; d_gene: NA; j_gene: TRBJ1-4; CDR3aa: CASSLGVDEKLFF; CDR3nt: TGTGCCAGCAGCTTGGGAGTGGATGAAAAACTGTTTTTT
abundance: few; v_gene: TRBV27; d_gene: TRBD2; j_gene: TRBJ2-7; CDR3aa: CASSFESGTLYEQYF; CDR3nt: TGTGCCAGCAGTTTCGAGAGCGGGACCCTCTACGAGCAGTACTTC
abundance: NA; v_gene: TRBV19; d_gene: NA; j_gene: TRBJ2-7; CDR3aa: CASSSTLTLYEQYF; CDR3nt: TGTGCCAGTAGTTCGACACTTACCCTCTACGAGCAGTACTTC
abundance: once; v_gene: TRBV6-5; d_gene: TRBD2; j_gene: TRBJ2-5; CDR3aa: CASRAGTWGEETQYF; CDR3nt: TGTGCCAGCAGAGCGGGGACGTGGGGGGAGGAGACCCAGTACTTC
abundance: few; v_gene: TRBV5-1; d_gene: TRBD1; j_gene: TRBJ1-4; CDR3aa: CASRLEGRGREKLFF; CDR3nt: TGCGCCAGCAGACTTGAGGGTAGGGGGCGTGAAAAACTGTTTTTT
abundance: NA; v_gene: TRBV5-1; d_gene: NA; j_gene: TRBJ2-7; CDR3aa: CASSSKDYVYEQYF; CDR3nt: TGCGCCAGCAGCTCTAAAGATTACGTCTACGAGCAGTACTTC
abundance: NA; v_gene: TRBV5-1; d_gene: NA; j_gene: TRBJ2-3; CDR3aa: CASSLSSRRGDTQYF; CDR3nt: TGCGCCAGCAGCTTATCCAGTAGAAGAGGAGATACGCAGTATTTT
abundance: NA; v_gene: TRBV2; d_gene: NA; j_gene: TRBJ1-6; CDR3aa: CASSTTGNNSPLHF; CDR3nt: TGTGCCAGCAGCACTACGGGAAATAATTCACCCCTCCACTTT
abundance: NA; v_gene: TRBV10-2; d_gene: NA; j_gene: TRBJ2-7; CDR3aa: CASRLAQGSYEQYF; CDR3nt: TGCGCCAGCAGACTAGCGCAGGGGTCCTACGAGCAGTACTTC
abundance: NA; v_gene: TRBV9; d_gene: TRBD1; j_gene: TRBJ1-1; CDR3aa: CASSGQGNTEAFF; CDR3nt: TGTGCCAGCAGCGGACAGGGGAACACTGAAGCTTTCTTT
abundance: NA; v_gene: TRBV4-1; d_gene: NA; j_gene: TRBJ1-4; CDR3aa: CASSQDEGINEKLFF; CDR3nt: TGCGCCAGCAGCCAAGACGAGGGAATTAATGAAAAACTGTTTTTT
abundance: NA; v_gene: TRBV7-9; d_gene: NA; j_gene: TRBJ2-3; CDR3aa: CASSSVTGLTDTQYF; CDR3nt: TGTGCCAGCAGTTCCGTGACGGGACTCACAGATACGCAGTATTTT
abundance: NA; v_gene: TRBV6-5; d_gene: TRBD1; j_gene: TRBJ2-7; CDR3aa: CASSYHGTGKPYEQYF; CDR3nt: TGTGCCAGCAGTTACCATGGGACAGGGAAACCTTACGAGCAGTACTTC
abundance: NA; v_gene: TRBV4-1; d_gene: TRBD2; j_gene: TRBJ2-5; CDR3aa: CASSQEYNRGGETQYF; CDR3nt: TGCGCCAGCAGCCAAGAATACAATCGGGGGGGCGAGACCCAGTACTTC
abundance: NA; v_gene: TRBV7-2; d_gene: NA; j_gene: TRBJ1-1; CDR3aa: CASSFGHNMNTEAFF; CDR3nt: TGTGCCAGCAGCTTTGGTCACAACATGAACACTGAAGCTTTCTTT
abundance: NA; v_gene: TRBV7-9; d_gene: TRBD2; j_gene: TRBJ2-2; CDR3aa: CASSLRTSGATVGELFF; CDR3nt: TGTGCCAGCAGCCTACGGACTAGCGGGGCTACTGTCGGGGAGCTGTTTTTT
abundance: once; v_gene: TRBV7-2; d_gene: NA; j_gene: TRBJ1-3; CDR3aa: CASSFTRRDTIYF; CDR3nt: TGTGCCAGCAGCTTCACACGGAGAGACACCATATATTTT
abundance: NA; v_gene: TRBV5-1; d_gene: NA; j_gene: TRBJ2-1; CDR3aa: CASSLSSNEQFF; CDR3nt: TGCGCCAGCAGCTTGTCGTCCAATGAGCAGTTCTTC
abundance: NA; v_gene: TRBV18; d_gene: TRBD1; j_gene: TRBJ2-5; CDR3aa: CASPRFVDPGQGVPRTQYF; CDR3nt: TGTGCCAGCCCAAGGTTTGTAGATCCCGGACAGGGGGTCCCGCGGACCCAGTACTTC
abundance: NA; v_gene: TRBV27; d_gene: TRBD2; j_gene: TRBJ2-7; CDR3aa: CASSFSTSGAEQYF; CDR3nt: TGTGCCAGCAGTTTCTCAACTAGCGGGGCCGAGCAGTACTTC
abundance: NA; v_gene: TRBV18; d_gene: NA; j_gene: TRBJ2-2; CDR3aa: CASSPRNTGELFF; CDR3nt: TGTGCCAGCTCACCTAGAAACACCGGGGAGCTGTTTTTT
abundance: NA; v_gene: TRBV5-1; d_gene: TRBD1; j_gene: TRBJ2-6; CDR3aa: CASSLPPGQGKTPANVLTF; CDR3nt: TGCGCCAGCAGCTTGCCCCCGGGACAGGGAAAAACTCCGGCCAACGTCCTGACTTTC
abundance: NA; v_gene: TRBV13; d_gene: NA; j_gene: TRBJ2-2; CDR3aa: CASSPTGTPTGELFF; CDR3nt: TGTGCCAGCAGCCCTACCGGGACACCCACCGGGGAGCTGTTTTTT
abundance: once; v_gene: TRBV10-3; d_gene: NA; j_gene: TRBJ1-2; CDR3aa: CAISGHRDYGYTF; CDR3nt: TGTGCCATCAGCGGGCACAGGGACTATGGCTACACCTTC
abundance: NA; v_gene: TRBV11-2; d_gene: NA; j_gene: TRBJ2-7; CDR3aa: CASSPDGQNEQYF; CDR3nt: TGTGCCAGCAGCCCAGATGGACAGAACGAGCAGTACTTC
abundance: NA; v_gene: TRBV7-2; d_gene: TRBD2; j_gene: TRBJ2-2; CDR3aa: CASSSRRVAGVFNTGELFF; CDR3nt: TGTGCCAGCAGCTCCCGGAGGGTAGCGGGGGTCTTTAACACCGGGGAGCTGTTTTTT
abundance: NA; v_gene: TRBV4-3; d_gene: NA; j_gene: TRBJ2-1; CDR3aa: CASSQDYSSYNEQFF; CDR3nt: TGCGCCAGCAGCCAAGACTATAGCTCCTACAATGAGCAGTTCTTC
abundance: NA; v_gene: TRBV20-1; d_gene: TRBD1; j_gene: TRBJ1-2; CDR3aa: CSATYRGRLTF; CDR3nt: TGCAGTGCTACGTACAGGGGGCGCCTCACCTTC
abundance: NA; v_gene: TRBV6-5; d_gene: NA; j_gene: TRBJ1-2; CDR3aa: CASSYYARFNYGYTF; CDR3nt: TGTGCCAGCAGTTACTATGCACGGTTCAACTATGGCTACACCTTC